Listed below are T cell receptor beta chains from one sample, sequenced in a study of CD8 T cells in Susac syndrome. MiXCR was run by TCRdb on the immunoSEQ multiplex PCR reads, yielding one entry per CDR3 protein. The sample has under 200,000 distinct CDR3 sequences, about 95% seen once. Sequences were obtained from CD8+ T cells from PBMCs. The source is a human donor with multiple sclerosis. CDR3s include the opening cysteine and the closing phenylalanine or tryptophan. Each record gives: CDR3 protein, CDR3 DNA, D gene, V gene, J gene, clone size. The D gene is left open where the match is weak. The listing skips clone size in some rows; elsewhere it reads once, few, many or a size class.

CDR3: CSVDEGYEQYF
DNA: TGCAGCGTTGACGAGGGGTACGAGCAGTACTTC
D: NA
V: TRBV29-1
J: TRBJ2-7
size: few

CDR3: CASSQEDSNFGNQPQHF
DNA: TGTGCCAGCAGCCAAGAGGACTCGAATTTTGGGAATCAGCCCCAGCATTTT
D: NA
V: TRBV3-1
J: TRBJ1-5
size: NA

CDR3: CATSSGQTSNQPQHF
DNA: TGTGCCACCAGCAGCGGACAGACTAGCAATCAGCCCCAGCATTTT
D: NA
V: TRBV15
J: TRBJ1-5
size: NA

CDR3: CASSPAGPGAFNQPQHF
DNA: TGCGCCAGCAGTCCCGCCGGCCCAGGGGCCTTCAATCAGCCCCAGCATTTT
D: NA
V: TRBV23-1
J: TRBJ1-5
size: NA

CDR3: CASSQIGAAGELFF
DNA: TGTGCCAGCAGCCAAATCGGGGCGGCCGGGGAGCTGTTTTTT
D: NA
V: TRBV3-1
J: TRBJ2-2
size: NA

CDR3: CASRRVGPIHEQYF
DNA: TGTGCCAGCAGGCGGGTCGGCCCCATCCACGAGCAGTACTTC
D: NA
V: TRBV27
J: TRBJ2-7
size: NA

CDR3: CATGPGVETQYF
DNA: TGTGCCACCGGCCCAGGGGTGGAGACCCAGTACTTC
D: NA
V: TRBV10-3
J: TRBJ2-5
size: NA

CDR3: CASSAGTSGADTQYF
DNA: TGTGCCAGCAGCGCCGGGACTAGCGGAGCAGATACGCAGTATTTT
D: TRBD2
V: TRBV2
J: TRBJ2-3
size: NA

CDR3: CASSPRDRETYNEQFF
DNA: TGTGCCAGCAGCCCGCGGGACAGGGAAACCTACAATGAGCAGTTCTTC
D: TRBD1
V: TRBV7-9
J: TRBJ2-1
size: NA

CDR3: CASSLHYEQYF
DNA: TGTGCCAGCAGCCTCCACTACGAGCAGTACTTC
D: NA
V: TRBV7-9
J: TRBJ2-7
size: NA

CDR3: CASSSLLATVSSYEQYF
DNA: TGTGCCAGCAGTTCTTTACTAGCCACGGTGAGCTCCTACGAGCAGTACTTC
D: NA
V: TRBV27
J: TRBJ2-7
size: NA

CDR3: CASRPGFNQPQHF
DNA: TGTGCCAGCAGGCCGGGGTTCAATCAGCCCCAGCATTTT
D: NA
V: TRBV27
J: TRBJ1-5
size: NA

CDR3: CSVASPIGPEQYF
DNA: TGCAGCGTTGCCTCCCCGATAGGCCCCGAGCAGTACTTC
D: NA
V: TRBV29-1
J: TRBJ2-7
size: NA

CDR3: CSVEDRGFSTEAFF
DNA: TGCAGCGTGGAAGACAGGGGTTTTAGCACTGAAGCTTTCTTT
D: TRBD1
V: TRBV29-1
J: TRBJ1-1
size: NA

CDR3: CSVEQVTEAFF
DNA: TGCAGCGTTGAGCAAGTCACTGAAGCTTTCTTT
D: NA
V: TRBV29-1
J: TRBJ1-1
size: NA

CDR3: CSARDPSSGGDYNEQFF
DNA: TGCAGTGCTAGAGATCCTTCTAGCGGGGGAGATTACAATGAGCAGTTCTTC
D: TRBD2
V: TRBV20-1
J: TRBJ2-1
size: NA

CDR3: CASSQVPGLAGVLAYEQYF
DNA: TGTGCCAGCAGCCAAGTCCCGGGACTAGCGGGAGTTTTGGCCTACGAGCAGTACTTC
D: TRBD2
V: TRBV3-1
J: TRBJ2-7
size: NA

CDR3: CAWSDPGRRSGANVLTF
DNA: TGTGCCTGGAGTGACCCGGGACGGCGATCTGGGGCCAACGTCCTGACTTTC
D: NA
V: TRBV30
J: TRBJ2-6
size: NA

CDR3: CASSRDSGGYTF
DNA: TGTGCCAGCAGTAGAGACAGCGGTGGCTACACCTTC
D: NA
V: TRBV12-3/TRBV12-4
J: TRBJ1-2
size: NA

CDR3: CASSDGTGGSYEQYF
DNA: TGTGCCAGCAGCGATGGGACAGGGGGGTCCTACGAGCAGTACTTC
D: TRBD1
V: TRBV5-6
J: TRBJ2-7
size: NA

CDR3: CSARGQVQIYGYTF
DNA: TGCAGTGCTAGAGGACAGGTCCAAATCTATGGCTACACCTTC
D: NA
V: TRBV20-1
J: TRBJ1-2
size: once

CDR3: CASSLSLVNTEAFF
DNA: TGTGCCAGCAGTTTATCTCTCGTGAACACTGAAGCTTTCTTT
D: NA
V: TRBV27
J: TRBJ1-1
size: once

CDR3: CASSPQGSGANVLTF
DNA: TGCGCCAGCAGCCCACAGGGATCTGGGGCCAACGTCCTGACTTTC
D: NA
V: TRBV4-1
J: TRBJ2-6
size: NA

CDR3: CASSAGTAYGYTF
DNA: TGTGCCAGCAGCGCAGGGACCGCCTATGGCTACACCTTC
D: NA
V: TRBV7-9
J: TRBJ1-2
size: NA

CDR3: CASSMYQDNQPQHF
DNA: TGTGCCAGTAGTATGTATCAGGACAATCAGCCCCAGCATTTT
D: NA
V: TRBV19
J: TRBJ1-5
size: NA

CDR3: CASSFREGLRETQYF
DNA: TGTGCCAGCAGTTTTCGGGAGGGCCTCCGTGAGACCCAGTACTTC
D: TRBD2
V: TRBV27
J: TRBJ2-5
size: NA

CDR3: CASSVEARVFTDTQYF
DNA: TGTGCCAGCAGCGTAGAGGCTAGGGTATTCACAGATACGCAGTATTTT
D: NA
V: TRBV7-9
J: TRBJ2-3
size: once

CDR3: CASSFYPRGTTEAFF
DNA: TGTGCCAGCAGCTTTTACCCCAGGGGTACCACTGAAGCTTTCTTT
D: NA
V: TRBV5-6
J: TRBJ1-1
size: once

CDR3: CASSQEGRGLDGYTF
DNA: TGCGCCAGCAGCCAAGAAGGAAGGGGGTTGGATGGCTACACCTTC
D: NA
V: TRBV4-1
J: TRBJ1-2
size: NA

CDR3: CASSQTSGYPYEQYF
DNA: TGTGCCAGCAGCCAGACTAGCGGGTACCCCTACGAGCAGTACTTC
D: TRBD2
V: TRBV6-5
J: TRBJ2-7
size: NA

CDR3: CASSPIAGPGSEQYF
DNA: TGTGCCAGCAGCCCCATAGCGGGACCGGGGAGCGAGCAGTACTTC
D: TRBD2
V: TRBV7-3
J: TRBJ2-7
size: NA

CDR3: CSARDGGRWDEQFF
DNA: TGCAGTGCTAGAGATGGGGGACGGTGGGATGAGCAGTTCTTC
D: NA
V: TRBV20-1
J: TRBJ2-1
size: NA

CDR3: CSVVGGKDTEAFF
DNA: TGCAGCGTTGTGGGGGGTAAGGACACTGAAGCTTTCTTT
D: NA
V: TRBV29-1
J: TRBJ1-1
size: NA

CDR3: CASSTALAVRAGELFF
DNA: TGTGCCAGCAGTACCGCGCTAGCGGTAAGGGCCGGGGAGCTGTTTTTT
D: TRBD2
V: TRBV27
J: TRBJ2-2
size: NA

CDR3: CASGTGTEAFF
DNA: TGTGCCAGCGGGACGGGCACTGAAGCTTTCTTT
D: NA
V: TRBV9
J: TRBJ1-1
size: NA

CDR3: CASSLGGVEIYEQYF
DNA: TGTGCCAGCAGTTTGGGGGGTGTGGAGATCTACGAGCAGTACTTC
D: NA
V: TRBV12-3/TRBV12-4
J: TRBJ2-7
size: NA

CDR3: CSVVAGAWTGELFF
DNA: TGCAGCGTTGTGGCGGGGGCTTGGACCGGGGAGCTGTTTTTT
D: NA
V: TRBV29-1
J: TRBJ2-2
size: NA

CDR3: CASRGQGNNEKLFF
DNA: TGTGCCAGCAGGGGACAGGGGAATAATGAAAAACTGTTTTTT
D: TRBD1
V: TRBV12-3/TRBV12-4
J: TRBJ1-4
size: NA

CDR3: CASSSTQQGATEAFF
DNA: TGTGCCAGCAGCTCAACCCAACAGGGGGCGACTGAAGCTTTCTTT
D: TRBD1
V: TRBV7-2
J: TRBJ1-1
size: NA

CDR3: CSVLPGLADQETQYF
DNA: TGCAGCGTTCTACCGGGACTAGCGGATCAAGAGACCCAGTACTTC
D: TRBD2
V: TRBV29-1
J: TRBJ2-5
size: NA

CDR3: CASSLGRQPQHF
DNA: TGTGCCAGCAGCTTAGGTCGTCAGCCCCAGCATTTT
D: NA
V: TRBV7-9
J: TRBJ1-5
size: NA

CDR3: CAISPGQGKFF
DNA: TGTGCCATCAGTCCGGGACAGGGGAAATTCTTT
D: TRBD1
V: TRBV10-3
J: TRBJ1-1
size: once

CDR3: CASSSGSDTQYF
DNA: TGTGCCAGCAGTAGCGGGTCAGATACGCAGTATTTT
D: TRBD2
V: TRBV7-6
J: TRBJ2-3
size: NA

CDR3: CSVMLVNYNEQFF
DNA: TGCAGCGTTATGCTAGTCAATTACAATGAGCAGTTCTTC
D: NA
V: TRBV29-1
J: TRBJ2-1
size: NA